A single sample is the source of the 16 T cell receptor beta chains below, sequenced in a study of T cell repertoires in cytomegalovirus infection (dated by TCRdb to between 2019 and 2020). The run used an Illumina HiSeq 1500. TCRdb reprocessing: public reads trimmed at Q25 with fastp, clones called with MiXCR, in-frame beta chains kept. Rows are combined by CDR3 protein, so each entry shows the most common genes and DNA. In this sample the table shows fewer than 700,000 distinct CDR3 sequences, 20% to 30% of which occur a single time. In total, the top ten clones hold 6.5% to 10% of the sample. The source material was CD8+ T cells from PBMCs. The receptors come from a human donor in good health (CMV status not recorded). Some clones in this sample may be carry-over from other donors' samples.

The V and J genes are TRBV20-1 and TRBJ1-1; 9 bases are a match to TRBD1. Looked up from germline, CDR1 is DFQATT and CDR2 is SNEGSKA (reference sequence). The V segment lost 7 bases and the J segment 2 bases; nucleotides outside the gene matches: 14. This CDR3 contains 16 residues. The DNA for the CDR3 is TGCAGTGTCCCACCCGGACAGGGGAACCCAAACACTGAAGCTTTCTTT. The encoded protein is CSVPPGQGNPNTEAFF.

This chain uses TRBV12-3 or TRBV12-4 with TRBJ1-1; perhaps TRBD1 as D (5 bases). The CDR3 totals 12 residues. Deletions cut 6 bases from V and 5 bases from J, with 10 bases between. The CDR3 sequence is CASRMGGTEAFF. The CDR3 coding sequence is TGTGCCAGCAGGATGGGGGGAACTGAAGCTTTCTTT.

This clonotype was observed at least ten times. V gene TRBV7-8 combines with J gene TRBJ2-1, with 11 bases matching TRBD2. Per germline, CDR1 SGHVS and CDR2 FQNEAQ. Unmatched junction bases numbered 12, after V lost 4 bases and J lost 4 bases. The CDR3 is 18 residues long. The CDR3 sequence is CASSSLPPGLAAYNEQFF. CDR3 nucleotides: TGTGCCAGCAGCTCCTTACCGCCGGGACTAGCGGCTTACAATGAGCAGTTCTTC.

This clonotype was seen repeatedly, ten times or more. The genes are TRBV7-6 and TRBJ1-5; 8 bases map to TRBD1. The J segment lost 1 base and the V segment lost 2 bases, leaving 4 bases of the junction unmatched. Germline lookup yields CDR1 SGHVS and CDR2 FNYEAQ. The CDR3 loop spans 16 amino acids. The CDR3: CASSLQGALSNQPQHF. The CDR3 DNA is TGTGCCAGCAGCTTACAGGGGGCTCTGAGCAATCAGCCCCAGCATTTT.

This sequence joins TRBV10-1 and TRBJ1-1; D is unresolved. The CDR3 is made up of 13 amino acids. Trimming cost V 5 bases and J 5 bases, with 12 bases left between them. CDR1 is WNHNN, CDR2 SYGVQD, per germline (reference sequence). For the CDR3, the DNA is TGCGCCAGCAGTTCCTCTGTTCGGACTGAAGCTTTCTTT. Translating gives CASSSSVRTEAFF.

The rearrangement uses TRBV20-1 and TRBJ2-5; TRBD2 agrees at 8 bases. Per germline, CDR1 DFQATT and CDR2 SNEGSKA (reference sequence). The CDR3 spans 14 residues. The V gene end was trimmed by 0 bases and the J gene end by 10 bases; junction bases not matched to a gene: 10. The CDR3 region is CSARDSRAGANQYF. The CDR3 DNA sequence: TGCAGTGCTAGAGATTCCCGAGCGGGGGCCAACCAGTACTTC.

V usage is TRBV5-1 and J usage is TRBJ1-1; TRBD1 aligns across 8 bases. The CDR3 is 16 residues long. Germline values: CDR1 SGHRS, CDR2 YFSETQ. Unmatched junction bases numbered 8, after V lost 1 base and J lost 3 bases. The CDR3 loop is CASSLSGQGIDTEAFF. CDR3 coding DNA: TGCGCCAGCAGCTTGTCCGGACAGGGAATCGACACTGAAGCTTTCTTT.

Written as DNA, the CDR3 is TGCAGTATAGCGGGGCCTGATACGCAGTATTTT. Its translation is CSIAGPDTQYF. The V and J genes are TRBV20-1 and TRBJ2-3, with 8 bases lining up with TRBD2. The germline V gene encodes CDR1 DFQATT and CDR2 SNEGSKA (reference sequence). The CDR3 is made up of 11 amino acids. V lost 8 bases and J lost 6; bases outside the gene matches: 4.

The V and J genes are TRBV12-3 or TRBV12-4 and TRBJ2-5; D ambiguous. V was pared by 6 bases and J by 5 bases, with 7 bases between. The CDR3 totals 11 residues. The CDR3 DNA follows: TGTGCCAGCAGCGACCTTGAGACCCAGTACTTC. This translates into CASSDLETQYF.

This clonotype was seen more than once but under ten times. Germline and junction disagree at one end, which may indicate a read error. The chain combines TRBV5-1 with TRBJ2-5, with 7 bases identical to TRBD2. The CDR3 sequence is 17 residues long. Germline assignment: CDR1 SGHRS and CDR2 YFSETQ. CDR3 sequence reads: CASTPTDVGGYQETQYF. The CDR3 nucleotides read TGCGCCAGCACCCCTACGGACGTCGGGGGGTACCAAGAGACCCAGTACTTT.

This clonotype was seen only a few times. The CDR3 here is CASSFSKDRGRDEQYV. In nucleotides, the CDR3 is TGTGCCAGCAGTTTCTCTAAGGACAGGGGGCGCGACGAGCAGTACGTC. The chain combines TRBV28 with TRBJ2-7; the match to TRBD1 covers 11 bases. The CDR3 length is 16 residues. Germline lookup yields CDR1 MDHEN and CDR2 SYDVKM. Trimming took 3 bases from V and 5 from J; bases not matched to a gene: 9.

This clonotype showed up just a few times. The CDR3, as DNA: TGCAGCGTTGGGACAGGAATCGATGGGAAGCCCCAGCATTTT. It translates to CSVGTGIDGKPQHF. The chain carries TRBV29-1 and TRBJ1-5; 7 bases align to TRBD1. This CDR3 comprises 14 residues. The V gene's germline CDR1 is SQVTM and CDR2 ANQGSEA. V was clipped by 4 bases and J by 8 bases; unmatched bases: 11.

In this sample, this clonotype turned up a few times. The V gene is TRBV15, the J gene TRBJ2-1; 8 nucleotides agree with TRBD1. Germline trimming cut 0 bases from V and 3 bases from J; bases unmatched to any gene: 1. Germline CDR1 is LNHNV and CDR2 is YYDKDF (reference sequence). This CDR3 has 15 residues. CDR3 nucleotides: TGTGCCACCAGCAGAGAAGGGACAGGCTACAATGAGCAGTTCTTC. It encodes CATSREGTGYNEQFF.

The V and J genes are TRBV4-1 and TRBJ1-1; D is undetermined. CDR1 is MGHRA, CDR2 YSYEKL, per germline. The CDR3 runs to 15 residues. Trimming shortened V by 1 base and J by 0 bases, and 9 bases separated the two germline ends. The CDR3 protein is CASSQGPELNTEAFF. CDR3 DNA sequence: TGCGCCAGCAGCCAAGGCCCCGAGCTGAACACTGAAGCTTTCTTT.

This chain joins TRBV13 and TRBJ2-5, with D possibly being TRBD1 (5 bases). Germline V CDR1 and CDR2: PRHDT, FYEKMQ (reference sequence). This CDR3 is 13 amino acids long. The ends were cut back, 5 bases at V and 3 bases at J, with 10 bases in the middle. CDR3 bases: TGTGCCAGCAGCCCAGACAGCGAAGAGACCCAGTACTTC. Translation gives CASSPDSEETQYF.

The chain is built from TRBV20-1 and TRBJ2-1; D tentatively reads TRBD1 or TRBD2 (5 bases each). This CDR3 is 12 amino acids long. The V end was cut by 3 bases, the J end by 10 bases, with 13 bases between. Germline-derived CDR1 and CDR2 are DFQATT and SNEGSKA (reference sequence). The CDR3 nucleotides are TGCAGTGCTAGGGGGGATTCTCCCGAGCAGTTCTTC. As protein: CSARGDSPEQFF.